The T cell receptor (beta chain) under discussion was sequenced for a study of cytomegalovirus exposure and HLA in healthy donors. Turning to the study itself: The same platform was used for the 100 to 150 validation repertoires and the approximately 670 first-cohort repertoires, a later analysis reported. General study points: First-cohort TCR clusters were later found to tend to co-occur in the approximately 120 validation repertoires.

The protocol was immunoSEQ multiplex PCR, while the TCRdb copy is restricted to in-frame clones and leaves out a portion. Here the sample spans 90,000 to 120,000 clones, around 95% being singletons. CDR3 length: 14 amino acids. CDR1 and CDR2 from the germline V gene are GTSNPN and SVGIG (reference sequence). With 3 bases clipped from V and 8 bases from J, the junction kept 11 bases outside the gene matches. A word on this clone: Its antigen is unidentified.

This TCR was recovered from a young woman in good health and CMV-seronegative. Sequencing was done on a sample of PBMCs. The chain couples TRBV30 to TRBJ1-2, with TRBD1 matching over 8 bases. For the CDR3, the DNA is TGTGCCTGGAGCGGACAGGGTTCTTTTAGGGGCTACACCTTC. Protein product: CAWSGQGSFRGYTF. Looking up the rest from reference TRBV30 and TRBJ1-2 gives the full variable domain: SQTIHQWPATLVQPVGSPLSLECTVEGTSNPNLYWYRQAAGRGLQLLFYSVGIGQISSEVPQNLSASRPQDRQFILSSKKLLLSDSGFYLCAWSGQGSFRGYTFGSGTRLTVV.